This T cell receptor (beta chain) was sequenced in a study of blood T cell repertoires in COVID-19. Study-wide context: Specimens from acute and convalescent COVID-19 originated in the United States, Italy and Spain. Sources were T cells, B-cell-depleted T cells, or PBMCs; the material itself was cDNA or gDNA.

Source study methods: Estimates of nucleated cell counts were drawn from the amplification of reference gene primers. Libraries were prepared by immunoSEQ multiplex PCR; TCRdb keeps only in-frame clonotypes and omits some of them. V, J and clone size are those of that table, while D and trimming were read from the DNA. Here the sample spans approximately 170,000 clones, around 85% being singletons. The CDR3 is 15 amino acids. The germline gives CDR1 MGHDK, CDR2 SYGVNS. Trimming removed 5 bases at V and 7 bases at J, with 17 bases between. The sequence was obtained from a man between 60 and 75 years old who had recovered from COVID-19. The chain uses TRBV25-1 and TRBJ1-4; a possible D gene is TRBD1 (5 bases). Sequencing used peripheral blood. CDR3 amino acids: CASSNQGLGTEKLFF. The DNA of the CDR3 is TGTGCCAGCAGTAATCAGGGTTTAGGAACTGAAAAACTGTTTTTT. Combining the CDR3 with reference TRBV25-1 and TRBJ1-4 gives the whole variable domain EADIYQTPRYLVIGTGKKITLECSQTMGHDKMYWYQQDPGMELHLIHYSYGVNSTEKGDLSSESTVSRIRTEHFPLTLESARPSHTSQYLCASSNQGLGTEKLFFGSGTQLSVL.